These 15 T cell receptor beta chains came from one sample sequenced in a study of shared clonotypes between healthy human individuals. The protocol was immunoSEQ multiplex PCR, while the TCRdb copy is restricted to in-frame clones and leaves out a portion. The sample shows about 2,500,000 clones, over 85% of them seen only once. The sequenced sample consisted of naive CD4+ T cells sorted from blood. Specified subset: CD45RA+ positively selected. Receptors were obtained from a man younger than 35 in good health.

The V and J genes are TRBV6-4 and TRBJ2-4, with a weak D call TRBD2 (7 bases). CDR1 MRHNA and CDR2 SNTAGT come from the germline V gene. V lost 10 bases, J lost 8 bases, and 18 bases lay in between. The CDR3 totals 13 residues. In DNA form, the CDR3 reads TGTGCCACCAGCAGAGGGAGGGGGGACATTCAGTACTTC. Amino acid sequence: CATSRGRGDIQYF.

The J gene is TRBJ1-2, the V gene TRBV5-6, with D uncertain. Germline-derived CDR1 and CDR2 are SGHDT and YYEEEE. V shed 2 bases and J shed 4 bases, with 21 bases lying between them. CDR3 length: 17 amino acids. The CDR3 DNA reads TGTGCCAGCAGCTTACGGGGTCCGTTAGGGCCCTTCTATGGCTACACCTTC. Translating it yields CASSLRGPLGPFYGYTF.

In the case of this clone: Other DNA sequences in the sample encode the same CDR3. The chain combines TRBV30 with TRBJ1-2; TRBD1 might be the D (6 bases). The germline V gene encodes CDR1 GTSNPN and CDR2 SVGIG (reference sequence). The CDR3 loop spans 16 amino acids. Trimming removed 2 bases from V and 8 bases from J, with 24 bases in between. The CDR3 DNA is TGTGCCTGGAGTCGCCTGGGGGGCAGGGCATCGCACGGCTACACCTTC. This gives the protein CAWSRLGGRASHGYTF. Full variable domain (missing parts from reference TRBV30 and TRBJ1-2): SQTIHQWPATLVQPVGSPLSLECTVEGTSNPNLYWYRQAAGRGLQLLFYSVGIGQISSEVPQNLSASRPQDRQFILSSKKLLLSDSGFYLCAWSRLGGRASHGYTFGSGTRLTVV.

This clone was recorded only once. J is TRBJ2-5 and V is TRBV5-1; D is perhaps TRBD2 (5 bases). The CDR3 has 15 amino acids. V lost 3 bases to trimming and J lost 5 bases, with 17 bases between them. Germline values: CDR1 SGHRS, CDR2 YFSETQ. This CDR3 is CASSSFLAGGETQYF. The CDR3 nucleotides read TGCGCCAGCAGCTCCTTTCTTGCAGGCGGGGAGACCCAGTACTTC.

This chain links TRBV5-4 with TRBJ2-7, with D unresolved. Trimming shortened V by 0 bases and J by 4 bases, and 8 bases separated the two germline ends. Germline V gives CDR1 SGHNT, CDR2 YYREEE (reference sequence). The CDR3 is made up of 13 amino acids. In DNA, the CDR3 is TGTGCCAGCAGCTTGGCCGCGACATACGAGCAGTACTTC. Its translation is CASSLAATYEQYF.

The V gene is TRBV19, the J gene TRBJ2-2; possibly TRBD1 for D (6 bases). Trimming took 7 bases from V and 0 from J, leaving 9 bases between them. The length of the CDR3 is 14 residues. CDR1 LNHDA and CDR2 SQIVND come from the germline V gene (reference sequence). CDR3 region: CASKTGSNTGELFF. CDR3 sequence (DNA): TGTGCCAGTAAAACAGGGTCGAACACCGGGGAGCTGTTTTTT.

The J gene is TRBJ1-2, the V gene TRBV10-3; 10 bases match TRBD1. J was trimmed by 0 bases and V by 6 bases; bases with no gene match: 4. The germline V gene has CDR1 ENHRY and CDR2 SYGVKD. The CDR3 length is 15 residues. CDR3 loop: CAIRPGTGANYGYTF. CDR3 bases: TGTGCCATCAGGCCCGGGACAGGGGCTAACTATGGCTACACCTTC.

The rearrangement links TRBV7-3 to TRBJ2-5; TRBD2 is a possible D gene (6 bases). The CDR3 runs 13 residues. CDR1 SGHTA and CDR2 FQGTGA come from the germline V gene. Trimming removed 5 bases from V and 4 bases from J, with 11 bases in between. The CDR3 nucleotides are TGTGCCAGCAGCCGCGGGAAGTTAGAGACCCAGTACTTC. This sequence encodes CASSRGKLETQYF.

The CDR3 sequence: CASSEASGRLGEQYF. CDR3 in DNA: TGTGCCAGCAGTGAGGCTAGCGGGAGACTCGGCGAGCAGTACTTC. The rearrangement joins TRBV2 to TRBJ2-7, with TRBD2 matching over 10 bases. The J segment lost 6 bases and the V segment lost 3 bases, leaving 8 bases of the junction unmatched. CDR3 length: 15 amino acids. Germline loops: CDR1 SNHLY, CDR2 FYNNEI.

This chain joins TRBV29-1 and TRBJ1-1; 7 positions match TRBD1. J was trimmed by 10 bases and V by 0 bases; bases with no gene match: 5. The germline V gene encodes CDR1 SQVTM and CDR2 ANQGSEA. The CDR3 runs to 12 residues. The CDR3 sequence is CSVEDGGTVAFF. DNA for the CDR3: TGCAGCGTTGAAGATGGGGGGACAGTAGCTTTCTTT.

CDR3 DNA sequence: TGTGCCAGCAGCTTCGGACAGGGGGCGGGCGAGCAGTACTTC. It yields the protein CASSFGQGAGEQYF. V gene TRBV5-5 combines with J gene TRBJ2-7; TRBD1 matches 11 bases. CDR3 size: 14 residues. Per the germline V gene, CDR1 is SGHKS and CDR2 is YYEKEE (reference sequence). With 2 bases clipped from V and 6 bases from J, the junction kept 4 bases outside the gene matches. Combining the CDR3 with reference TRBV5-5 and TRBJ2-7 gives the whole variable domain DAGVTQSPTHLIKTRGQQVTLRCSPISGHKSVSWYQQVLGQGPQFIFQYYEKEERGRGNFPDRFSARQFPNYSSELNVNALLLGDSALYLCASSFGQGAGEQYFGPGTRLTVT.

Here the CDR3 DNA reads TGCGCCAGCAGCTTGGGGGACAGGGAGGGCGGCTACACCTTC. This gives the protein CASSLGDREGGYTF. The chain is built from TRBV5-1 and TRBJ1-2; TRBD1 matches 9 bases. Germline-derived CDR1 and CDR2 are SGHRS and YFSETQ. There are 14 residues in the CDR3. The ends lost 0 bases at V and 8 bases at J; junction bases unmatched: 5. The full variable domain, completed using reference TRBV5-1 and TRBJ1-2, is KAGVTQTPRYLIKTRGQQVTLSCSPISGHRSVSWYQQTPGQGLQFLFEYFSETQRNKGNFPGRFSGRQFSNSRSEMNVSTLELGDSALYLCASSLGDREGGYTFGSGTRLTVV.

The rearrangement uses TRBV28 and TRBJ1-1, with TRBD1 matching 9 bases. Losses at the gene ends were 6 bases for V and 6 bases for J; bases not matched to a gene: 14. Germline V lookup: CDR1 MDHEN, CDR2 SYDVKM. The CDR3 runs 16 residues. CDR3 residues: CASRIITGGGRAEAFF. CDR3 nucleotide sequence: TGTGCCAGCAGGATCATAACAGGGGGCGGTAGGGCTGAAGCTTTCTTT.

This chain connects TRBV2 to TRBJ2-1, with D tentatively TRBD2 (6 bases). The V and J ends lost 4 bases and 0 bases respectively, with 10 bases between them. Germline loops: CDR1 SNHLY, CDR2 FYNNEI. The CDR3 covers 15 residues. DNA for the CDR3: TGTGCCAGCAGTGGTAGCGGTTCCTCCTACAATGAGCAGTTCTTC. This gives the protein CASSGSGSSYNEQFF.

The CDR3: CASSRAGTSGGTYEQYF. CDR3 nucleotide sequence: TGTGCCAGCAGCCGCGCCGGGACTAGCGGGGGTACCTACGAGCAGTACTTC. The V and J genes are TRBV13 and TRBJ2-7; 14 nucleotides match TRBD2. Germline CDR1 and CDR2: PRHDT and FYEKMQ (reference sequence). This CDR3 is 17 amino acids long. V trimming: 5 bases; J trimming: 2 bases; junction bases outside the gene matches: 8.